The clone carrying this T cell receptor beta chain was counted ten times or more. The entry originates in a study of T cells in Graves' hyperthyroidism and ophthalmopathy. CDR3 length equals 15 residues. Germline V gives CDR1 KGHSH, CDR2 LQKENI. V lost 3 bases and J lost 7; bases outside the gene matches: 7. The CDR3 regions of TCR beta were amplified from RNA transcripts. TCR CDR3 underwent first-round RT-PCR with the HTBI primer set. MiXCR was run by TCRdb on the multiplex PCR reads, yielding one entry per CDR3 protein. The sample includes under 650,000 distinct CDR3 sequences, 15% to 20% of them seen just once.

Specimen: blood. This TCR derives from a woman aged 30 to 39 with Graves' hyperthyroidism. The chain employs TRBV18 and TRBJ1-4; 8 bases are a match to TRBD1. The CDR3 protein is CASSPTTGETEKLFF. The CDR3 bases are TGTGCCAGCTCACCCACGACAGGGGAGACTGAAAAACTGTTTTTT.